The text below deals with one T cell receptor (beta chain). What it recognizes is unknown. Clones were sequenced by immunoSEQ multiplex PCR, and TCRdb holds only the in-frame ones, with some missing. The repertoire has 4,000 to 5,500 clones, 60% to 85% of them found once; the top ten carry roughly 8%. The junction had 7 bases not matched to a gene; V was cut back by 6 bases and J by 3 bases. The germline gives CDR1 MNHEY, CDR2 SVGAGI. There are 14 residues in the CDR3. These data come from a study of graft-versus-host responses after intestinal transplantation. About the study: Those transplanted obtained multivisceral, liver-intestinal, or isolated intestinal grafts. Study-level results: Graft-versus-host to host-versus-graft clonal ratios in allografts were high in patients with graft-donor T cell macrochimerism. Detected in recipient marrow were GvH clones, some of which were first observed in ileum or blood.

Lymphocytes (intraepithelial and lamina propria) were released by processing the graft tissue. The TCR was taken from a human patient who received an intestinal transplant, so some T cells may come from the graft donor. Here the sequenced sample was ileum tissue, taken about 18 weeks after intestinal transplantation. This sequence joins TRBV6-5 and TRBJ2-7, with TRBD2 matching over 8 bases. DNA for the CDR3: TGTGCCAGCAGGAGAGCGGGGGATCACTACGAGCAGTACTTC. It is translated as CASRRAGDHYEQYF.